These 21 T cell receptor beta chains originate from one sample sequenced in a study of blood T cell repertoires in COVID-19. The repertoire was sequenced with immunoSEQ multiplex PCR; TCRdb's copy has only in-frame clones and lacks some. This table holds approximately 50,000 clones, approximately 83% found once. Sequenced sample: peripheral blood. These receptors all stem from a woman aged 80 or over with acute or convalescent COVID-19.

This clone has just one count. CDR3 DNA: TGTGCCAGCGGCGACAGGGTTTTTTCCGAGCAGTACTTC. This gives the protein CASGDRVFSEQYF. The V call is TRBV3-1 (or the pseudogene TRBV3-2), the J call TRBJ2-7; 7 bases align to TRBD1. The CDR3 loop spans 13 amino acids. Germline values: CDR1 LGHDT, CDR2 YNNKEL (reference sequence). The V and J ends lost 8 bases and 6 bases, in that order; junction bases with no gene match: 10.

The chain uses TRBV5-4 and TRBJ1-1; D call uncertain. V was cut by 0 bases and J by 0 bases, with 6 bases left in between. Germline V gene lookup returns CDR1 SGHNT and CDR2 YYREEE (reference sequence). The CDR3 consists of 14 residues. CDR3 DNA sequence: TGTGCCAGCAGCTTGGGACAAATGAACACTGAAGCTTTCTTT. The encoded protein is CASSLGQMNTEAFF.

The chain couples TRBV10-3 to TRBJ1-5; TRBD1 matches 10 bases. J lost 5 bases, V lost 2 bases, and 0 bases had no gene match. The CDR3 length is 14 residues. Germline V gives CDR1 ENHRY, CDR2 SYGVKD. The CDR3 DNA sequence: TGTGCCATCAGTGAGGGGACAGGGGATCAGCCCCAGCATTTT. Its protein product is CAISEGTGDQPQHF.

Only one count was recorded for this clone. This chain connects TRBV3-1 (or the pseudogene TRBV3-2) to TRBJ1-6; the match to TRBD1 covers 9 bases. This CDR3 is 15 amino acids long. The ends lost 2 bases at V and 10 bases at J; junction bases unmatched: 6. The germline V gene has CDR1 LGHDT and CDR2 YNNKEL (reference sequence). The CDR3 DNA is TGTGCCAGCAGCCAAATGGGACAGGGAGAGTCACCCCTCCACTTT. Its translation is CASSQMGQGESPLHF.

The gene calls are TRBV6-5 and TRBJ1-2, with D possibly matching TRBD1 (5 bases). V lost 10 bases and J 2 bases, leaving 17 bases between the germline ends. Germline CDR1 is MNHEY and CDR2 is SVGAGI. The CDR3 runs 14 residues. The CDR3 DNA sequence: TGTGCCACCCAGGGTAGCGGCATCAACTATGGCTACACCTTC. It translates to CATQGSGINYGYTF.

V and J are TRBV23-1 and TRBJ2-7, with D tentatively TRBD1 (5 bases). TRBV23-1 is an open reading frame whose function is uncertain. The CDR3 loop spans 16 amino acids. Trimming stripped 5 bases from V and 4 bases from J, with 21 bases between. DNA for the CDR3: TGCGCCAGCAGTAGCAGGGCCATCAGCCGACAATACGAGCAGTACTTC. The encoded protein is CASSSRAISRQYEQYF.

The chain is built from TRBV5-1 and TRBJ1-4; D may be TRBD1 (6 bases). This CDR3 is built from 15 residues. V was cut by 2 bases and J by 8 bases, with 16 bases left in between. In germline, CDR1 is SGHRS, CDR2 YFSETQ. This CDR3 is CASSLNGDTGEKLFF. The CDR3 DNA is TGCGCCAGCAGCTTAAACGGGGACACGGGGGAAAAACTGTTTTTT.

The chain combines TRBV11-2 with TRBJ2-1, with D maybe TRBD2 (5 bases). The CDR3 has 16 residues. V shed 4 bases and J shed 0 bases, with 13 bases lying between them. CDR1 SGHAT and CDR2 FQNNGV come from the germline V gene. As DNA, the CDR3 is TGTGCCAGCAGCTCACCGGACTCTAACTCCTACAATGAGCAGTTCTTC. It yields the protein CASSSPDSNSYNEQFF.

The V call is TRBV4-1, the J call TRBJ2-2; 16 bases map to TRBD2. Germline V gene sequence: CDR1 MGHRA, CDR2 YSYEKL. V shed 5 bases and J 5 bases; nucleotides not matched to a gene: 11. This CDR3 region has 19 residues. DNA of the CDR3: TGCGCCAGCAGCTCCCACCCGGGACTAGCGGGGGGGCGAACCGGGGAGCTGTTTTTT. It specifies CASSSHPGLAGGRTGELFF.

This clone was observed once. The chain joins TRBV5-4 to TRBJ2-3; 8 bases fit TRBD1. Germline V CDR1 and CDR2: SGHNT, YYREEE (reference sequence). J gave up 2 bases and V 5 bases, and 7 bases lay outside the gene matches. This CDR3 is 15 amino acids long. CDR3 in amino acids: CASSPTGDPTDTQYF. The CDR3 nucleotides are TGTGCCAGCAGTCCGACAGGGGACCCCACAGATACGCAGTATTTT.

The chain carries TRBV5-1 and TRBJ2-3; D unresolved. CDR1 is SGHRS, CDR2 YFSETQ, per germline. The CDR3 extends over 14 amino acids. V lost 3 bases, J lost 0 bases, and 8 bases lay in between. CDR3 sequence (DNA): TGCGCCAGCAGCTCCGCAGTGAGCACAGATACGCAGTATTTT. Translated: CASSSAVSTDTQYF.

The chain carries TRBV5-4 and TRBJ2-3, with 12 bases fitting TRBD2. The CDR3 has 16 residues. Germline CDR1 reads SGHNT; CDR2 reads YYREEE (reference sequence). V lost 6 bases, J lost 0 bases, and 5 bases stayed unmatched. The CDR3 nucleotides are TGTGCCAGCACGACTAGCGGGGGTACTAGCACAGATACGCAGTATTTT. Protein sequence: CASTTSGGTSTDTQYF.

This chain joins TRBV5-6 and TRBJ1-4, with TRBD1 identical over 7 bases. The V and J ends lost 4 bases and 6 bases, in that order; junction bases with no gene match: 9. The germline CDR1 and CDR2 sequences are SGHDT and YYEEEE. This CDR3 is built from 15 residues. For the CDR3, the DNA is TGTGCCAGCAGCACGACAGGGCCCTCGGATGAAAAACTGTTTTTT. This codes for CASSTTGPSDEKLFF.

This clone was seen a handful of times. The chain has TRBV30 and TRBJ1-2; 8 bases line up with TRBD1. The germline gives CDR1 GTSNPN, CDR2 SVGIG (reference sequence). The CDR3 length is 13 residues. Trimming removed 2 bases from V and 8 bases from J; junction bases left unmatched: 7. CDR3 loop: CAWSPDRGSGYTF. The CDR3 coding sequence is TGTGCCTGGAGTCCCGACAGGGGTTCGGGCTACACCTTC.

The CDR3 DNA is TGTGCCAGCAGCCGAACCGGGACAGGGGGAAGGGGTAATGAAAAACTGTTTTTT. This sequence encodes CASSRTGTGGRGNEKLFF. This rearrangement joins TRBV4-2 to TRBJ1-4; 11 nucleotides align to TRBD1. The germline V gene encodes CDR1 LGHNA and CDR2 YNFKEQ. The CDR3 has 18 amino acids. V lost 4 bases, J lost 4 bases, and 11 bases stayed unmatched.

The chain links TRBV5-8 to TRBJ2-1; possibly TRBD2 for D (6 bases). The CDR3 has 16 residues. Germline V gene data show CDR1 as SGHTS and CDR2 as YDEGEE. Trimming removed 0 bases at V and 2 bases at J, with 12 bases between. The CDR3 region is CASSLVGGTPYNEQFF. CDR3 bases: TGTGCCAGCAGCTTGGTTGGAGGGACCCCCTACAATGAGCAGTTCTTC.

The gene calls are TRBV7-6 and TRBJ1-1, with D possibly TRBD1 on 5 matching bases. Deletions cut 4 bases from V and 4 bases from J, with 13 bases between. CDR1 SGHVS and CDR2 FNYEAQ come from the germline V gene. The length of the CDR3 is 14 residues. Written as DNA, the CDR3 is TGTGCCAGCAGCTCGATTCGGGGGGGCACTGAAGCTTTCTTT. Protein sequence: CASSSIRGGTEAFF.

The rearrangement joins TRBV7-2 to TRBJ2-5, with 7 bases matching TRBD1. The CDR3 consists of 15 residues. The germline gives CDR1 SGHTA, CDR2 FQGNSA. V trimming: 4 bases; J trimming: 5 bases; junction bases outside the gene matches: 10. The chain's CDR3 is CASSSFRGGGETQYF. The CDR3 coding sequence is TGTGCCAGCAGCTCGTTTCGAGGGGGCGGGGAGACCCAGTACTTC.

The rearrangement links TRBV9 to TRBJ2-7, with 8 bases identical to TRBD1. Germline V gives CDR1 SGDLS, CDR2 YYNGEE. V lost 0 bases, J lost 3 bases, and 5 bases stayed unmatched. This CDR3 has 15 residues. As DNA, the CDR3 is TGTGCCAGCAGCGTAGGCGGGACAGGAGACTACGAGCAGTACTTC. Its protein is CASSVGGTGDYEQYF.

The chain joins TRBV7-2 to TRBJ2-1; D perhaps matches TRBD2 (6 bases). This CDR3 is 15 amino acids long. CDR1 and CDR2 from the germline V gene are SGHTA and FQGNSA. The ends were cut back, 5 bases at V and 0 bases at J, with 11 bases in the middle. Here the CDR3 reads CASSPPGLSYNEQFF. The CDR3 nucleotides read TGTGCCAGCAGCCCGCCGGGACTCTCCTACAATGAGCAGTTCTTC.

This sequence joins TRBV3-1 (or the pseudogene TRBV3-2) and TRBJ1-6; 9 bases match TRBD1. Germline assignment: CDR1 LGHDT and CDR2 YNNKEL (reference sequence). The CDR3 contains 15 residues. J lost 11 bases, V lost 0 bases, and 5 bases had no gene match. The CDR3 sequence: CASSQDGQGSPPLHF. CDR3 in DNA: TGTGCCAGCAGCCAAGATGGACAGGGGTCCCCACCCCTCCACTTT.